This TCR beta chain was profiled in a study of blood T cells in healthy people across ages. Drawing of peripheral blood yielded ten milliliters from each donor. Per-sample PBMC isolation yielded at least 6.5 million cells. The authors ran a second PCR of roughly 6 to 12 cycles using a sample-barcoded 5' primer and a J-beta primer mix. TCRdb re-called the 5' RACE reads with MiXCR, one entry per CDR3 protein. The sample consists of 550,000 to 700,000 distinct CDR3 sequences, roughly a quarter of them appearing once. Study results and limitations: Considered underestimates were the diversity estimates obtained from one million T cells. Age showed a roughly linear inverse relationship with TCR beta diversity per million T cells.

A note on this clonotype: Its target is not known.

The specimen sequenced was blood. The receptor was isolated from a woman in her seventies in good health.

The CDR3 coding sequence is TGCAGCGTTGCATCGGGGAGCACAGATACGCAGTATTTT. It is translated as CSVASGSTDTQYF. V and J are TRBV29-1 and TRBJ2-3; a possible D gene is TRBD2 (5 bases). CDR1 SQVTM and CDR2 ANQGSEA come from the germline V gene. The CDR3 is 13 amino acids. V was trimmed by 4 bases and J by 0 bases, leaving 8 bases between them.